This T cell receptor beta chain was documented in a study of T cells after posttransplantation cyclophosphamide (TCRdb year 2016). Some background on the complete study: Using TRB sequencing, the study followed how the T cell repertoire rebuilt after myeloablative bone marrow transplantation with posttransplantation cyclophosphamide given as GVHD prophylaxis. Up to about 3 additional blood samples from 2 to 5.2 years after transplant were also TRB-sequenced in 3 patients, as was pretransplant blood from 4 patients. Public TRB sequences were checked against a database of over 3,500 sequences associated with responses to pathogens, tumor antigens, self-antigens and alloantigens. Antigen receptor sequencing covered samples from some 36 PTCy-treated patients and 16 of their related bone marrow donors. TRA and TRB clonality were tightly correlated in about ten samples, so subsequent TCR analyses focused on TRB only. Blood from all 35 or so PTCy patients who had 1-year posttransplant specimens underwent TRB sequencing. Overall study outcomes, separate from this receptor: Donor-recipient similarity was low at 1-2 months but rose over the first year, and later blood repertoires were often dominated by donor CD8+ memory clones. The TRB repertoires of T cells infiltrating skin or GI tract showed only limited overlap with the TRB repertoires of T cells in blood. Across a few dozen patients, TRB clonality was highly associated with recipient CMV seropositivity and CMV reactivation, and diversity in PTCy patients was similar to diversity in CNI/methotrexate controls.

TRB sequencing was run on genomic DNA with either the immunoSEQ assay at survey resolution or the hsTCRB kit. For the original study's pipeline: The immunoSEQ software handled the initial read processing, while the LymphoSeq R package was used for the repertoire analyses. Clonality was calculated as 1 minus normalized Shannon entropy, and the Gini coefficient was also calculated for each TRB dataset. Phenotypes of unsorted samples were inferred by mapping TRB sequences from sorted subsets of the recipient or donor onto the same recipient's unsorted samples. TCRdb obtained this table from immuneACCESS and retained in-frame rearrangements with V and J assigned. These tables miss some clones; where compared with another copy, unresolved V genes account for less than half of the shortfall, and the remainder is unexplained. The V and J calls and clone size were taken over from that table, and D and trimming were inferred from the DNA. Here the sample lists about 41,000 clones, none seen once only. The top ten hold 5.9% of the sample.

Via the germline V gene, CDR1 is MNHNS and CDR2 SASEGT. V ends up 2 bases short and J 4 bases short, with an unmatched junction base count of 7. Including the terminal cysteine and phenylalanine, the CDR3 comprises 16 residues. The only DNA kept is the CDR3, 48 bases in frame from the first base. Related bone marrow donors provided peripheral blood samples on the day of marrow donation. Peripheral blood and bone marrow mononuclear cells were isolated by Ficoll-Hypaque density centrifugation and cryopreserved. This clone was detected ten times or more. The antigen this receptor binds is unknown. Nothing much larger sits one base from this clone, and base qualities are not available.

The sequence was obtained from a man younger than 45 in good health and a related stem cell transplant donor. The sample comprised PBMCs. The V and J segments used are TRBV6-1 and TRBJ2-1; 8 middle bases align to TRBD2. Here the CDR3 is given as CASSERGGGTYNEQFF. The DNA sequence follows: TGTGCCAGCAGTGAAAGGGGCGGGGGGACTTACAATGAGCAGTTCTTC.